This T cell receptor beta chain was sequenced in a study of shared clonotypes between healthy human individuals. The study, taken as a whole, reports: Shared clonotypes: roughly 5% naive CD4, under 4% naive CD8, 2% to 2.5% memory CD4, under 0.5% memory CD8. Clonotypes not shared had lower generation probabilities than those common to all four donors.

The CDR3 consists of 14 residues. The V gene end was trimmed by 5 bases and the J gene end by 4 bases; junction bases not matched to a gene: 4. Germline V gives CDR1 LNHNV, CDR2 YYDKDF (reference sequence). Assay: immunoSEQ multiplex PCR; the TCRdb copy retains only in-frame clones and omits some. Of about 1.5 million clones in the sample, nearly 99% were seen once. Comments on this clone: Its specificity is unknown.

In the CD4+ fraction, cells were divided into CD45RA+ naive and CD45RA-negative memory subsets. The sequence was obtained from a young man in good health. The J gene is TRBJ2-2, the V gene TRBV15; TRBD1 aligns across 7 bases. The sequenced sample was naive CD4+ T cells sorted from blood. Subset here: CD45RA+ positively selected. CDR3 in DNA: TGTGCCACCAGCGGACCAGGGGGCACCGGGGAGCTGTTTTTT. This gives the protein CATSGPGGTGELFF.